The 9 T cell receptor beta chains below come from one sample, sequenced in a study of shared clonotypes between healthy human individuals. Here immunoSEQ multiplex PCR was the method, and the copy in TCRdb shows in-frame clones only, minus some. The sample lists some 490,000 clones; 70% to 85% were seen once. Input material: PBMCs. These receptors all stem from a woman aged 40 to 50 in good health. Some clones in this sample may be carry-over from other donors' samples.

This clone was seen a single time. The rearrangement joins TRBV27 to TRBJ1-3; no firm D call. V lost 5 bases to trimming and J lost 1 base, with 9 bases between them. The CDR3 has 14 residues. Germline loops: CDR1 MNHEY, CDR2 SMNVEV (reference sequence). Written as DNA, the CDR3 is TGTGCCAGCAGTCCGCGGCAGTCTGGAAACACCATATATTTT. This gives the protein CASSPRQSGNTIYF.

The chain recombines TRBV10-3 with TRBJ2-3; 12 nucleotides align to TRBD2. Germline V gene lookup returns CDR1 ENHRY and CDR2 SYGVKD. Losses at the gene ends were 3 bases for V and 8 bases for J; bases not matched to a gene: 6. The CDR3 runs to 15 residues. In nucleotides, the CDR3 is TGTGCCATCAGTGAATTGACTAGCGGGAGTGGTACGCAGTATTTT. This encodes CAISELTSGSGTQYF.

The chain links TRBV9 to TRBJ2-5; no definite D call. CDR1 and CDR2 from the germline V gene are SGDLS and YYNGEE. The germline V and J ends were trimmed by 1 base and 2 bases, with 12 bases remaining between them. The CDR3 sequence is 15 residues long. As DNA, the CDR3 is TGTGCCAGCAGCGTAACTTCTGCCCTACAAGAGACCCAGTACTTC. Amino acids: CASSVTSALQETQYF.

A word on this clone: A far larger clone differs by one base, so this is likely a read error. The chain links TRBV28 to TRBJ1-2; the D is unclear. V was clipped by 4 bases and J by 6 bases, with 9 bases between them. This CDR3 has 12 amino acids. Germline V gives CDR1 MDHEN, CDR2 SYDVKM. The CDR3 DNA reads TGTGCCAGCAGTTACAGTCCGGATGGCTACACCTTC. Encoded protein: CASSYSPDGYTF.

This sequence joins TRBV7-8 and TRBJ1-5; D uncertain. V lost 8 bases, J lost 0 bases, and 17 bases lay in between. The V gene's germline CDR1 is SGHVS and CDR2 FQNEAQ. The CDR3 totals 16 residues. The CDR3 is CASRQGRMDSNQPQHF. The DNA of the CDR3 is TGTGCCAGCCGACAAGGTAGGATGGATAGCAATCAGCCCCAGCATTTT. Full variable domain (outside the CDR3, taken from reference TRBV7-8 and TRBJ1-5): GAGVSQSPRYKVAKRGQDVALRCDPISGHVSLFWYQQALGQGPEFLTYFQNEAQLDKSGLPSDRFFAERPEGSVSTLKIQRTQQEDSAVYLCASRQGRMDSNQPQHFGDGTRLSIL.

The rearrangement links TRBV15 to TRBJ2-1; 14 bases are shared with TRBD2. From germline, CDR1 is LNHNV and CDR2 YYDKDF (reference sequence). The CDR3 sequence is 13 residues long. V was clipped by 8 bases and J by 9 bases; unmatched bases: 3. The CDR3 region is CATRLAGGVEQFF. CDR3 coding DNA: TGTGCCACCCGACTAGCGGGAGGGGTTGAGCAGTTCTTC.

This chain joins TRBV18 and TRBJ1-1; no clear D gene. Trimming took 2 bases from V and 3 from J, leaving 10 bases between them. This CDR3 spans 14 amino acids. CDR1 is KGHSH and CDR2 is LQKENI in the germline V gene. This chain's CDR3 is CASSPESKDTEAFF. The CDR3 region has the DNA TGTGCCAGCTCACCAGAGAGTAAGGACACTGAAGCTTTCTTT.

This clone was seen at least ten times. The chain uses TRBV27 and TRBJ1-4; D possibly corresponds to TRBD1 (5 bases). Germline V gene data show CDR1 as MNHEY and CDR2 as SMNVEV (reference sequence). The CDR3 has 12 residues. Trimming took 6 bases from V and 12 from J, leaving 14 bases between them. The CDR3 bases are TGTGCCAGCAGGGGGGAGCGGGAGGAACTGTTTTTT. Residues: CASRGEREELFF.

The chain links TRBV5-1 to TRBJ2-3; the D gene is possibly TRBD2 (6 bases). This CDR3 region has 15 residues. Germline CDR1 reads SGHRS; CDR2 reads YFSETQ. V lost 1 base and J 0 bases, leaving 9 bases between the germline ends. This chain's CDR3 is CASSLSGTSTDTQYF. In DNA, the CDR3 is TGCGCCAGCAGCTTGTCAGGGACTAGCACAGATACGCAGTATTTT. The variable domain in full, with the rest retrieved from reference TRBV5-1 and TRBJ2-3, is KAGVTQTPRYLIKTRGQQVTLSCSPISGHRSVSWYQQTPGQGLQFLFEYFSETQRNKGNFPGRFSGRQFSNSRSEMNVSTLELGDSALYLCASSLSGTSTDTQYFGPGTRLTVL.